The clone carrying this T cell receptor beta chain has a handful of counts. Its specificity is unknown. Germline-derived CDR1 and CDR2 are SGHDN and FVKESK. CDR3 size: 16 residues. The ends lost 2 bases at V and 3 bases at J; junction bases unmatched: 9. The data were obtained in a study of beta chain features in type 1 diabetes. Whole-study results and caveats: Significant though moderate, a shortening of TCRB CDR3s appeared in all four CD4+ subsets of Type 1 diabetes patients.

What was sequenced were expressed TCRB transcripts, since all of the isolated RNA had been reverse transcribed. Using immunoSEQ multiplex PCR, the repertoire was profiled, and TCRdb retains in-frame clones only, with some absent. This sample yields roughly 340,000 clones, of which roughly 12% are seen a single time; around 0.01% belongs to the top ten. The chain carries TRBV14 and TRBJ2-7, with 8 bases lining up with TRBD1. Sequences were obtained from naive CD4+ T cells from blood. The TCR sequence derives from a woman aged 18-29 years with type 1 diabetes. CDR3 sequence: CASSQRGQGRSYEQYF. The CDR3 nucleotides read TGTGCCAGCAGCCAACGAGGACAGGGCCGGAGCTACGAGCAGTACTTC. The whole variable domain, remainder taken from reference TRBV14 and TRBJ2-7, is EAGVTQFPSHSVIEKGQTVTLRCDPISGHDNLYWYRRVMGKEIKFLLHFVKESKQDESGMPNNRFLAERTGGTYSTLKVQPAELEDSGVYFCASSQRGQGRSYEQYFGPGTRLTVT.